This T cell receptor (beta chain) stems from a study of blood T cell repertoires in COVID-19 (dated by TCRdb to the early 2020s). Concerning the study at large: Samples from collaborators originated in the United States, Italy and Spain and spanned both the acute and convalescent phases of COVID-19. HLA class I and class II types, where available, came from metadata supplied by the sample provider rather than from assay-based typing. A de-identified subject ID, COVID-19 status, age in years and sex were almost always included in the sample metadata. Samples were obtained from the ongoing ImmuneRACE study (first 160 participants) and from 1,000 to 1,500 subjects provided by 6 global collaborators. The dataset comprised deeply sampled blood TCRbeta repertoires from subjects exposed to, actively infected with, or recovered from COVID-19. The prospective study material was composed of cDNA or gDNA derived from T cells, B-cell-depleted T cells, or PBMCs. The repertoires were released in a freely available public database meant as a resource for research on the immune response to SARS-CoV-2. Paper-wide results and their limitations: How much clinical and demographic metadata was included differed by source and by participant, and the metadata was provided uncurated.

This clone was seen just once. Its antigen has not been determined. No much larger clone exists at a distance of one base, and base qualities are not known. Between the V and J ends, shortened by 3 bases and 3 bases respectively, the junction contains 15 bases. Spanning cysteine to phenylalanine, the CDR3 consists of 15 amino acids. The read is trimmed to its CDR3 DNA, 45 bases read in frame from base 1. CDR1 SGHRS and CDR2 YFSETQ are derived from the germline V gene. TCRbeta CDR3 regions were amplified from genomic DNA using the immunoSEQ Assay, a bias-controlled multiplex PCR. Under the source paper's analysis protocol: The number of nucleated cells in each sample was estimated by amplification of reference gene primers within the assay. To quantify the absolute abundance of each unique TCRbeta CDR3 rearrangement, sequence reads were collapsed and filtered. Productive Simpson clonality was computed per sample as the square root of Simpson's diversity index over productive rearrangements. The table comes from immuneACCESS by way of TCRdb, which keeps in-frame sequences with V and J called. Part of the clones is missing from these tables; in studies checked, under half for an unresolved V gene and the rest for unknown reasons. V, J and clone size are taken as reported in that table, and D and trimming were inferred from the DNA itself. The sample table lists some 250,000 clones, 88% of them with a count of one. The top ten hold around 0.99% of the sample.

Samples from volunteer blood donors who had recovered from COVID-19 were contributed by a second Seattle source. The collaborating institutions used their own protocols to collect whole blood in K2EDTA tubes. For TCRbeta analysis, collaborators shipped samples in one of three forms: frozen whole blood, isolated PBMCs, or DNA extracted from either of those sample types. The clonotype was recovered from a woman aged 35 to 49 who had recovered from COVID-19. This sequence uses TRBV5-1 and TRBJ1-1, with a weak D call of TRBD1 (5 bases match). Source material: peripheral blood. The base sequence is TGCGCCAGCAGCTCAGGACATGGCCGGGACACTGAAGCTTTCTTT. It encodes CASSSGHGRDTEAFF.